This passage covers 2 T cell receptor beta chains from one sample sequenced in a study of T cell repertoires in cytomegalovirus infection. From the reads, TCRdb called clonotypes with MiXCR, one entry per CDR3 protein. The sample consists of around 280,000 distinct CDR3 sequences, about 9.2% of them appearing once. Sequencing used PBMCs. The origin of the receptors is a human donor in good health (CMV status not recorded). Some clones in this sample may be carry-over from other donors' samples.

This clonotype was detected only a few times. The rearrangement uses TRBV6-6 and TRBJ1-2, with 10 bases aligning to TRBD1. The germline V gene encodes CDR1 MNHNY and CDR2 SVGAGI (reference sequence). Germline trimming cut 5 bases from V and 7 bases from J; bases unmatched to any gene: 7. This CDR3 spans 14 amino acids. CDR3 sequence: CASSPRQGAGGYTF. The CDR3 DNA reads as TGTGCCAGCAGTCCTCGACAGGGGGCTGGTGGCTACACCTTC.

This clonotype was seen repeatedly, ten times or more. The genes are TRBV7-2 and TRBJ2-3; D may correspond to TRBD1 or TRBD2 (7 bases each). Trimming cost V 5 bases and J 9 bases, with 18 bases left between them. In germline, CDR1 is SGHTA, CDR2 FQGNSA. The CDR3 length is 14 residues. CDR3: CASSPGGASATQYF. The CDR3 DNA sequence: TGTGCCAGCAGCCCAGGGGGGGCAAGCGCAACGCAGTATTTT.